This T cell receptor beta chain is from a study of OX40 agonist ivuxolimab in advanced cancers. As for the study in general: Every patient in dose escalation had hepatocellular carcinoma, melanoma, renal cell or head and neck cancer. Three patients responded partially, comprising one with hepatocellular carcinoma and two with cutaneous melanoma. Study outcomes and limitations: CD4+ and CD8+ blood T cells expanded clonally by week 6 at 0.1 to 3.0 mg/kg.

Excluded were patients having autoimmune disease history or systemic immunosuppression. The method was immunoSEQ multiplex PCR; TCRdb's version includes in-frame clones alone and lacks a portion of them. Altogether about 24,000 clones are present, about 87% being singletons, with the ten largest covering about 9.6%. Germline CDR1 MDHEN, CDR2 SYDVKM. This CDR3 has 17 amino acids. The trim removed 4 bases at V and 1 base at J, leaving 9 bases unmatched. With respect to this clone: Its antigen is not identified.

The chain combines TRBV28 with TRBJ2-7, with 11 bases identical to TRBD2. The sequences come from CD4+ or CD8+ T cells sorted from blood, collected in a trial of the OX40 agonist ivuxolimab. This sequence was found in an adult with an advanced solid tumor such as melanoma, head and neck, liver or kidney cancer. The chain's CDR3 is CASSSMPGTSGSYEQYF. The CDR3 DNA follows: TGTGCCAGCAGTTCTATGCCTGGGACTAGCGGATCCTACGAGCAGTACTTC.